Listed below are T cell receptor beta chains from one sample, sequenced in a study of a mutant IDH1 vaccine in newly diagnosed glioma. Their specific antigens are unknown. Sequencing used immunoSEQ multiplex PCR; TCRdb keeps in-frame clones, though not all of them. The sample lists roughly 50,000 clones, approximately 78% occurring once. Source: PBMCs, taken from a glioma patient whose treatment included an IDH1 peptide vaccine. The receptors come from a woman between 40 and 55 years old with glioma. Both conserved end residues are part of each CDR3. D genes are given only for firm matches. Only some rows state a clone size, as once, few, many or a class for expanded clones.

d_call | j_call | clone_size | v_call | cdr3_nt | cdr3_aa
TRBD1 | TRBJ2-7 | once | TRBV7-9 | TGTGCCAGCAGCATTCTTGGACAGGGGAGGCACGAGCAGTACTTC | CASSILGQGRHEQYF
- | TRBJ2-6 | - | TRBV6-5 | TGTGCCAGCAGTTACGATCTAATAGCTGGGGCCAACGTCCTGACTTTC | CASSYDLIAGANVLTF
TRBD1 | TRBJ2-6 | - | TRBV27 | TGTGCCAGCAGCCCGGACAGGAACTCTGGGGCCAACGTCCTGACTTTC | CASSPDRNSGANVLTF
TRBD1 | TRBJ1-1 | - | TRBV25-1 | TGTGCCAGCAGTGAAATAGGACAGGGGTTCACTGAAGCTTTCTTT | CASSEIGQGFTEAFF
- | TRBJ1-4 | - | TRBV20-1 | TGCAGTGCCAGAAGAGCGGAAAAACTGTTTTTT | CSARRAEKLFF
- | TRBJ1-2 | few | TRBV27 | TGTGCCAGCAGTTCCCAGGGGAACTATGGCTACACCTTC | CASSSQGNYGYTF
TRBD1 | TRBJ2-7 | - | TRBV19 | TGTGCCAGTAGTTCCGTGACAGGGTGGCAGTACTTC | CASSSVTGWQYF
TRBD1 | TRBJ1-3 | - | TRBV29-1 | TGCAGCGTTGGATTGGGACAGTCTGGAAACACCATATATTTT | CSVGLGQSGNTIYF
- | TRBJ1-1 | - | TRBV2 | TGTGCCAGCAGAGCCTCAGGGGCGGGCACTGAAGCTTTCTTT | CASRASGAGTEAFF
- | TRBJ2-5 | - | TRBV10-3 | TGTGCCCCTAGGGACCAGAGACAAGAGACCCAGTACTTC | CAPRDQRQETQYF
- | TRBJ1-6 | once | TRBV15 | TGTGCCACCAGCAGAGGAGGGTATAATTCACCCCTCCACTTT | CATSRGGYNSPLHF
- | TRBJ2-3 | - | TRBV20-1 | TGCAGTGCTCTACTCACAGATACGCAGTATTTT | CSALLTDTQYF
- | TRBJ1-5 | - | TRBV10-3 | TGTGCCATAAAGGAGTCAGGGGCTCTGAATCAGCCCCAGCATTTT | CAIKESGALNQPQHF
TRBD2 | TRBJ2-3 | - | TRBV5-1 | TGCGCCAGCAGCACGACTAGCGGGGGTACAGATACGCAGTATTTT | CASSTTSGGTDTQYF